This T cell receptor beta chain was recorded in a study of CD8 T cells in ankylosing spondylitis. CDR3 size: 13 residues. V lost 7 bases and J lost 4, with 12 bases in between. Germline loops: CDR1 MNHNS, CDR2 SASEGT. In its sample, this clonotype was seen a few times. Its cognate antigen is unknown. MiXCR was run by TCRdb on the 5' RACE reads, yielding one entry per CDR3 protein. The table lists approximately 250,000 distinct CDR3 sequences, roughly a third of them singletons. Whole-study findings and limits: Ankylosing spondylitis blood appeared to be characterized by a TCR beta motif of 8 or 9 highly homologous variants.

This receptor was identified in a male donor with ankylosing spondylitis or in good health (not recorded which). V usage is TRBV6-1 and J usage is TRBJ2-3, with D perhaps TRBD1 or TRBD2 (5 bases each). Sequenced: blood, either unsorted or a sorted T cell fraction (not recorded which). CDR3 in DNA: TGTGCCAGCAAGAAGGGACCGCCAGATACGCAGTATTTT. Its protein is CASKKGPPDTQYF.